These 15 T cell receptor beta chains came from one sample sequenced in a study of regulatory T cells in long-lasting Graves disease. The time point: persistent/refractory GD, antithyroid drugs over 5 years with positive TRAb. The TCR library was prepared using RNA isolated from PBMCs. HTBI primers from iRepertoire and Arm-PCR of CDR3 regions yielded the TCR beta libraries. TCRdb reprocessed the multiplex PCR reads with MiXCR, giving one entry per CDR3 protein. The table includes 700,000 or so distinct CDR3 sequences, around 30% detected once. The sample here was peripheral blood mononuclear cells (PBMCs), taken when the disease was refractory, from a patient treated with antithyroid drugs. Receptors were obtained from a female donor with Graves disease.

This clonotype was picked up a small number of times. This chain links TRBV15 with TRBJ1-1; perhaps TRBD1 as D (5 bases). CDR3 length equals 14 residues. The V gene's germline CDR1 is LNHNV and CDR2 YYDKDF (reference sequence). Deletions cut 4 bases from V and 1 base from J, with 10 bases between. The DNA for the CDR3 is TGTGCCACCAGCACAGCGGGGACGAACACTGAAGCTTTCTTT. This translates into CATSTAGTNTEAFF.

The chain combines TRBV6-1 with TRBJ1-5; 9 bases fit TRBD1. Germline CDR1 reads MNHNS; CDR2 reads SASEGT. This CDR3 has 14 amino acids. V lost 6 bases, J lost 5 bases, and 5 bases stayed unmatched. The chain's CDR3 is CASRDGQGYQPQHF. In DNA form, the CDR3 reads TGTGCCAGCAGGGATGGACAGGGGTATCAGCCCCAGCATTTT.

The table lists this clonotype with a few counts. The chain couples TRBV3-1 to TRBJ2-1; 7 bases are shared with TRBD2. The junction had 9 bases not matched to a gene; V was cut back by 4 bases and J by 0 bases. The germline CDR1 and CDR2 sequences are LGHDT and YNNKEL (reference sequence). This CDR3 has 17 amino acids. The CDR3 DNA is TGTGCCAGCAGCCCCAAGCGGGGTATTGTCTCCTACAATGAGCAGTTCTTC. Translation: CASSPKRGIVSYNEQFF.

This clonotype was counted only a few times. This CDR3 is CASSSGLGGYTF. The DNA for the CDR3 is TGTGCCAGCAGTTCCGGTCTTGGTGGCTACACCTTC. The V and J genes are TRBV6-5 and TRBJ1-2; D is unclear. The CDR3 has 12 amino acids. V lost 4 bases and J lost 7, with 10 bases in between. From germline, CDR1 is MNHEY and CDR2 SVGAGI.

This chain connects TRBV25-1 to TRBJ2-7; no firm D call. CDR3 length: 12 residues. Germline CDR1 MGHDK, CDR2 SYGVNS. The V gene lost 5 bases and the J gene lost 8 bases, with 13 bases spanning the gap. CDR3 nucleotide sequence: TGTGCCAGCAGTCATAACAAAGACCAGCAGTACTTC. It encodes CASSHNKDQQYF.

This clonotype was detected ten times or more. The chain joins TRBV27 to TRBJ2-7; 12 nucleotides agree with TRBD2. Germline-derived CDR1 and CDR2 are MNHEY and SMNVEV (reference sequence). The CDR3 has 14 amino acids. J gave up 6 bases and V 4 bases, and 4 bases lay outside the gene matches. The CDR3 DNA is TGTGCCAGCAGTTCGGGACTAGCGGGCATCGAGCAGTACTTC. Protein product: CASSSGLAGIEQYF.

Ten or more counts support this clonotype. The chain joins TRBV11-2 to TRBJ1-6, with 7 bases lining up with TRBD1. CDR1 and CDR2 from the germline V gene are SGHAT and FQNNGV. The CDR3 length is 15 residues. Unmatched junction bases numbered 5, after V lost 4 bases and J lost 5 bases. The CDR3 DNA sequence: TGTGCCAGCAGCTCGATGACAGGGAATAATTCACCCCTCCACTTT. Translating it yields CASSSMTGNNSPLHF.

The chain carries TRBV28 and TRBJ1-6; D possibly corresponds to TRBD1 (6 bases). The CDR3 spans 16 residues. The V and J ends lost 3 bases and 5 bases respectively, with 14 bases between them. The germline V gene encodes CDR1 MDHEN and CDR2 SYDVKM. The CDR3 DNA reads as TGTGCCAGCAGTTTCCCGACAGGCCTCAATAATTCACCCCTCCACTTT. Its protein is CASSFPTGLNNSPLHF.

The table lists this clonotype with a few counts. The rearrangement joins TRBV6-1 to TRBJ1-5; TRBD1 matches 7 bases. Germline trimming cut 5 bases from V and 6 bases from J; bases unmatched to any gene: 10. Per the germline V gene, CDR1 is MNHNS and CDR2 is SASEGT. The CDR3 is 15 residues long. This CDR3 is CASSQDRRGLQPQHF. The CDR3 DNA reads TGTGCCAGCAGTCAGGACAGGCGAGGTCTTCAGCCCCAGCATTTT.

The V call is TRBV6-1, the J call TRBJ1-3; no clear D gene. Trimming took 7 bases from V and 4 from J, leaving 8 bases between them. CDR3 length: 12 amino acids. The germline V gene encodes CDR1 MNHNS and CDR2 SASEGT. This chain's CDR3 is CASMQSGNTIYF. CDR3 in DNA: TGTGCCAGCATGCAATCCGGAAACACCATATATTTT.

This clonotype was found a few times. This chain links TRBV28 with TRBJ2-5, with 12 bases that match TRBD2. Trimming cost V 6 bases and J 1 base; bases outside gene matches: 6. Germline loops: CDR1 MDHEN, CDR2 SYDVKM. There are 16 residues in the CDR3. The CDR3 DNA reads TGTGCCAGCAGACACGGACTAGCGGGGCTCCAAGAGACCCAGTACTTC. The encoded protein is CASRHGLAGLQETQYF.

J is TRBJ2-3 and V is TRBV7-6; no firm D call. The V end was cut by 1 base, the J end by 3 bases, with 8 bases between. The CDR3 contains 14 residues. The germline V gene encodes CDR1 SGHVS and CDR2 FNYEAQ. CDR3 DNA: TGTGCCAGCAGCTTAGACATAGGGACAGATACGCAGTATTTT. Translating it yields CASSLDIGTDTQYF.

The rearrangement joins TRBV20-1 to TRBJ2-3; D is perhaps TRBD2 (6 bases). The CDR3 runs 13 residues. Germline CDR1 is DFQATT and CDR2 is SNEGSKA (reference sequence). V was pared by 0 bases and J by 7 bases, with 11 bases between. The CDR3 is CSARDPAGYTQYF. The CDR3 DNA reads TGCAGTGCTAGAGATCCCGCGGGATATACGCAGTATTTT.

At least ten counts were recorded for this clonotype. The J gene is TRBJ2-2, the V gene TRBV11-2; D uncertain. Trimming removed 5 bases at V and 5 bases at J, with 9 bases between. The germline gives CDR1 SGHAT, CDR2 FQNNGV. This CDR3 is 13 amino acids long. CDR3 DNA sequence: TGTGCCAGCAGCCCCACGAGGACCGGGGAGCTGTTTTTT. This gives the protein CASSPTRTGELFF.

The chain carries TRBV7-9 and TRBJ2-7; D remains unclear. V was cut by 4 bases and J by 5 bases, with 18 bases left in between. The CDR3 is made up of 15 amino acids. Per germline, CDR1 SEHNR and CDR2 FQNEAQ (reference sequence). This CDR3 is CASSSYAQFLHEQYF. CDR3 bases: TGTGCCAGCAGCTCGTATGCCCAGTTTTTGCACGAGCAGTACTTC.